The sequence of this T cell receptor (beta chain) was determined in a study of cytomegalovirus exposure and HLA in healthy donors. Study outcomes and limitations: Most TCR beta V segments were productive about 90% or about 30% of the time in an earlier analysis. Donors were assumed by presence/absence analyses to have roughly uniform sequencing depth.

PCR used 60 Vbeta primers and 13 Jbeta primers. Here immunoSEQ multiplex PCR was the method, and the copy in TCRdb shows in-frame clones only, minus some. This sample carries 210,000 or so clones, roughly 85% of them seen once, and the ten largest clones take under 2%. This clone was counted a single time. Its matching antigen is unknown. Trimming took off 5 bases at V and 8 bases at J, with 13 bases between the two ends. CDR3 size: 12 residues. Per the germline V gene, CDR1 is SGHAT and CDR2 is FQNNGV. The sample taken for sequencing was PBMCs. The V call is TRBV11-2, the J call TRBJ2-7, with D maybe TRBD1 (6 bases). The TCR originated in a man between 18 and 35 years old in good health and CMV-seronegative. Here the CDR3 reads CASSPQGSQQYF. CDR3 sequence (DNA): TGTGCCAGCAGCCCTCAGGGGTCTCAGCAGTACTTC.